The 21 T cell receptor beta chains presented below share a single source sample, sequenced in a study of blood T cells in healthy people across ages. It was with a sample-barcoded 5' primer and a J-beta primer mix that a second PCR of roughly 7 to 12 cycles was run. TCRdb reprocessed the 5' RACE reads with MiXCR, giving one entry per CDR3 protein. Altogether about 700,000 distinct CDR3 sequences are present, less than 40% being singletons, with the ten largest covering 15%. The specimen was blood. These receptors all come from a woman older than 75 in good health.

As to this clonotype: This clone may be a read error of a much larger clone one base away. CDR3 nucleotides: TGCAGTGCTAGCTCGGCGGGGCCGCCCAATGAGCAGTACTTC. Translation gives CSASSAGPPNEQYF. The gene calls are TRBV20-1 and TRBJ2-7, with D perhaps matching TRBD2 (6 bases). Germline-derived CDR1 and CDR2 are DFQATT and SNEGSKA (reference sequence). This CDR3 comprises 14 residues. Trimming took 3 bases from V and 7 from J, leaving 19 bases between them.

CDR3 region: CASSRRDRNTGELFF. In DNA, the CDR3 is TGCGCCAGCAGCCGCCGGGACAGGAACACCGGGGAGCTGTTTTTT. This chain connects TRBV5-1 to TRBJ2-2, with TRBD1 identical over 7 bases. The germline V gene has CDR1 SGHRS and CDR2 YFSETQ. The junction had 4 bases not matched to a gene; V was cut back by 4 bases and J by 1 base. This CDR3 has 15 residues.

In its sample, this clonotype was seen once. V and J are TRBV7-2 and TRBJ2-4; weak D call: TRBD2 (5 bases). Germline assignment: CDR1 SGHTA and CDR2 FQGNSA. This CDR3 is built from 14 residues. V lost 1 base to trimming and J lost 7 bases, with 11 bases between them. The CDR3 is CASSLVASPNIQYF. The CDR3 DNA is TGTGCCAGCAGCTTAGTCGCTAGCCCGAACATTCAGTACTTC.

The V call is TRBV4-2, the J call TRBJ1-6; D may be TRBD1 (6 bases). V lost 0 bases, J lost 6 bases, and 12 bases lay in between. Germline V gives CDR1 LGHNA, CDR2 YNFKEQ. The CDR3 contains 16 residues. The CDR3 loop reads CASSQDRTELNSPLHF. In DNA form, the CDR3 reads TGTGCCAGCAGCCAAGATAGGACAGAGCTTAATTCACCCCTCCACTTT.

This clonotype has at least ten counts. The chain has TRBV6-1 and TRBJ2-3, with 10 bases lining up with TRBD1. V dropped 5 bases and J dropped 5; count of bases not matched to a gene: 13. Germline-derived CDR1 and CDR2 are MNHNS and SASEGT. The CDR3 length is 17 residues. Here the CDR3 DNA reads TGTGCCAGCAGTCCGCCGGAAGGGGACAGGGGACGAGATACGCAGTATTTT. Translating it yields CASSPPEGDRGRDTQYF.

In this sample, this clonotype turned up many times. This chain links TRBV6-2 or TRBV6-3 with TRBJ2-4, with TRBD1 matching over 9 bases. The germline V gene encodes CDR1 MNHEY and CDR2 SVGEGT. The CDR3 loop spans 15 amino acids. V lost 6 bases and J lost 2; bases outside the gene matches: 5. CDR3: CASSYRGLTKNIQYF. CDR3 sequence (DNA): TGTGCCAGCAGCTACAGGGGGCTAACCAAAAACATTCAGTACTTC.

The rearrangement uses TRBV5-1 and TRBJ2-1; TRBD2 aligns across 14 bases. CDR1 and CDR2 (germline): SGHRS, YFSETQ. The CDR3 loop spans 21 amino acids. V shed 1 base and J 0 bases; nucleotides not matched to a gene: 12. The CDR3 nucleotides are TGCGCCAGCAGCTTGAGGGGACTAGCGGGAGCGGCGCTAAGCTCCTACAATGAGCAGTTCTTC. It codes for CASSLRGLAGAALSSYNEQFF.

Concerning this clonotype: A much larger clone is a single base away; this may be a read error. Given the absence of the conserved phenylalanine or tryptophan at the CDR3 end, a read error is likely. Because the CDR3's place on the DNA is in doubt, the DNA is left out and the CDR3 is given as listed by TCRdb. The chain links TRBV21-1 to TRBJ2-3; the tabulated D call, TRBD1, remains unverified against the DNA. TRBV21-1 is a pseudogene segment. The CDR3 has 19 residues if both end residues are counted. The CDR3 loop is CASSIARFKRRQGIDTQYL.

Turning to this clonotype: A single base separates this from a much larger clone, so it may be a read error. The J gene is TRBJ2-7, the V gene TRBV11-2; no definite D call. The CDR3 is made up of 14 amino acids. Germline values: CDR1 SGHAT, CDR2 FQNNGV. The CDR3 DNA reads TGTGCCAGCAGCTACCCCATCATCCCCTACGAGCGGTACTTC. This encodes CASSYPIIPYERYF.

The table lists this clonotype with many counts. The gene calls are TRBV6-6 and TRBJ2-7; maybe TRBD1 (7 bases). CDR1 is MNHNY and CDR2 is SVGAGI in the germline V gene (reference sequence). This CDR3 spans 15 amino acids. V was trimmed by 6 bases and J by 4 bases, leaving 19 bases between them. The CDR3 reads CASSSPTGRKYEQYF. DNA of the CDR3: TGTGCCAGCAGCTCTCCGACAGGGAGGAAGTACGAGCAGTACTTC.

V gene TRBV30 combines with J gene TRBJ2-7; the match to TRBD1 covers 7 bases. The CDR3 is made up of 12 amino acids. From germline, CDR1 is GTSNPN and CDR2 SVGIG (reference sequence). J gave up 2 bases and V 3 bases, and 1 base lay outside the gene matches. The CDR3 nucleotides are TGTGCCTGGAGGACAGGGCCCTACGAGCAGTACTTC. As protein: CAWRTGPYEQYF.

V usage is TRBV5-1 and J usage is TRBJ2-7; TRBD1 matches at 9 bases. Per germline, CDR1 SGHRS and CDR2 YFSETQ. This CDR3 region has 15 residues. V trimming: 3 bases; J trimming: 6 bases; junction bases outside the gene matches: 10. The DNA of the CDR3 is TGCGCCAGCAGCTGGGGGGACAGGGCCCTGGGCGAGCAGTACTTC. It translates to CASSWGDRALGEQYF. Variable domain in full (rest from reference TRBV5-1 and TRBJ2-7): KAGVTQTPRYLIKTRGQQVTLSCSPISGHRSVSWYQQTPGQGLQFLFEYFSETQRNKGNFPGRFSGRQFSNSRSEMNVSTLELGDSALYLCASSWGDRALGEQYFGPGTRLTVT.

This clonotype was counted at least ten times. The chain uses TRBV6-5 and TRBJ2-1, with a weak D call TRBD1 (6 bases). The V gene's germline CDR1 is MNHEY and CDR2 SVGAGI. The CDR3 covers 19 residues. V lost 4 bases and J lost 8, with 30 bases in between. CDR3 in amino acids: CASSSQASVGGGFSDEQFF. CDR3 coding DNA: TGTGCCAGCAGTTCCCAGGCGTCGGTAGGGGGTGGATTTTCGGATGAGCAGTTCTTC.

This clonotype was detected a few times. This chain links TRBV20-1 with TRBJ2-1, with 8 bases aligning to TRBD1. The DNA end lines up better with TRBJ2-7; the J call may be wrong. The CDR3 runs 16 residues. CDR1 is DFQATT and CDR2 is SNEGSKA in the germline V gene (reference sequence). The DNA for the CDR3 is TGCAGTGCTAGAAGACAGGGGAATCCCTCCTACAATGAGCAGTACTTC. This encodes CSARRQGNPSYNEQYF.

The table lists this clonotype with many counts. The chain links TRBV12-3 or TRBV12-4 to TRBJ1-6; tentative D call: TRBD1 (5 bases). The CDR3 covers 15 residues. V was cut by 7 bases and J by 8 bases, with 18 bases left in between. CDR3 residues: CASNRSGGKDSPLHF. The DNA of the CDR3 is TGTGCCAGCAATAGGAGTGGGGGGAAGGATTCACCCCTCCACTTT.

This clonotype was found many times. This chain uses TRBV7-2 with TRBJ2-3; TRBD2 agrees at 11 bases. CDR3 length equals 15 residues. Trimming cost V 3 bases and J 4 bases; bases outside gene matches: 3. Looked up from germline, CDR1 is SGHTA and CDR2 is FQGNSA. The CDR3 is CASSFTSGGADTQYF. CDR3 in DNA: TGTGCCAGCAGCTTTACTAGCGGGGGCGCAGATACGCAGTATTTT.

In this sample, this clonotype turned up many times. The CDR3 loop reads CSALRRGGLSYNEQFF. The CDR3 nucleotides are TGCAGTGCTCTCAGGCGGGGGGGACTTTCCTACAATGAGCAGTTCTTC. The chain recombines TRBV20-1 with TRBJ2-1, with TRBD2 matching over 9 bases. V lost 5 bases to trimming and J lost 1 base; unmatched junction nucleotides: 9. Germline V gives CDR1 DFQATT, CDR2 SNEGSKA (reference sequence). The length of the CDR3 is 16 residues.

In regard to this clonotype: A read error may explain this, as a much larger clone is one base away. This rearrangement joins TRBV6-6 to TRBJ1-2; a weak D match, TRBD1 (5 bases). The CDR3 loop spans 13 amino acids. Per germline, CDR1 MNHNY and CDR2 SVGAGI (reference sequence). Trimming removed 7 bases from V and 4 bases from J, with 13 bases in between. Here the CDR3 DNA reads TGTGCCAGCACTCAAGGGGTGGGCTATGGCTACACCTTC. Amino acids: CASTQGVGYGYTF.

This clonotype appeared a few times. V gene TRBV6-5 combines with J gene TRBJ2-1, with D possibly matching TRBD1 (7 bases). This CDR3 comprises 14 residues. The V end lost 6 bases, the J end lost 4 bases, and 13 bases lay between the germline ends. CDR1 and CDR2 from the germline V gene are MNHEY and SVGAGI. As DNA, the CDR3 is TGTGCCAGCAGGCGACAGGGAGGTTACAATGAGCAGTTCTTC. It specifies CASRRQGGYNEQFF.

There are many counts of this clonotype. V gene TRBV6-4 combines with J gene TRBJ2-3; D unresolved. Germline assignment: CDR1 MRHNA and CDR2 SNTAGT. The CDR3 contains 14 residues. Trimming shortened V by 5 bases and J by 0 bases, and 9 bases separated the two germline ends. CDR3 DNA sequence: TGTGCCAGCAGTACGGAGATCAGCACAGATACGCAGTATTTT. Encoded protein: CASSTEISTDTQYF.

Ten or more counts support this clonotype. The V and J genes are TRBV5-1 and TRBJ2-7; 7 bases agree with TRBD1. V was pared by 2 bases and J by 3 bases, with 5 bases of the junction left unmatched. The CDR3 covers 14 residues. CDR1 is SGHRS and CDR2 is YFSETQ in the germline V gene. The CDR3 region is CASSFWTGSYEQYF. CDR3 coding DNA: TGCGCCAGCAGCTTTTGGACAGGAAGCTACGAGCAGTACTTC. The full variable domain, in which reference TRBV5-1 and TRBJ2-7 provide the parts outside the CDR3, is KAGVTQTPRYLIKTRGQQVTLSCSPISGHRSVSWYQQTPGQGLQFLFEYFSETQRNKGNFPGRFSGRQFSNSRSEMNVSTLELGDSALYLCASSFWTGSYEQYFGPGTRLTVT.